Listed below are T cell receptor beta chains from one sample, sequenced in a study of shared clonotypes between healthy human individuals. TCRdb's copy holds only in-frame clones and misses some; the assay was immunoSEQ multiplex PCR. The sample lists approximately 400,000 clones; 90% to 97% were seen once. Input material: memory CD8+ T cells sorted from blood. These receptors were obtained from a young man in good health. Both conserved end residues are part of each CDR3. D genes are given only for firm matches. A clone size is listed for some rows: how often the clone was seen (once, few, many), or a class if it is expanded.

CDR3nt: TGTGCCAGCAGCGTAAACGGGAGGGCCAATGAGCAGTTCTTC; CDR3aa: CASSVNGRANEQFF; j_gene: TRBJ2-1; len: 14; d_gene: TRBD2; v_gene: TRBV9; abundance: -
CDR3nt: TGTGCCAGCAGCTTACCCCGACCACTCCCTTACAATGAGCAGTTCTTC; CDR3aa: CASSLPRPLPYNEQFF; j_gene: TRBJ2-1; len: 16; d_gene: -; v_gene: TRBV7-9; abundance: -
CDR3nt: TGTGCCTGGAGTTTGGGAGAACTAGTGGTCAATGAGCAGTTCTTC; CDR3aa: CAWSLGELVVNEQFF; j_gene: TRBJ2-1; len: 15; d_gene: -; v_gene: TRBV30; abundance: once
CDR3nt: TGTGCCAGCAGCTGGACTAGCGGTGACAATGAGCAGTTCTTC; CDR3aa: CASSWTSGDNEQFF; j_gene: TRBJ2-1; len: 14; d_gene: TRBD2; v_gene: TRBV7-9; abundance: -
CDR3nt: TGTGCCAGCAGTCTGGGACAGTTAATCGAGCAGTACTTC; CDR3aa: CASSLGQLIEQYF; j_gene: TRBJ2-7; len: 13; d_gene: TRBD1; v_gene: TRBV6-1; abundance: few
CDR3nt: TGTGCCAGCAGTGATCTGGGGCACTCCTACGAGCAGTACTTC; CDR3aa: CASSDLGHSYEQYF; j_gene: TRBJ2-7; len: 14; d_gene: -; v_gene: TRBV2; abundance: -
CDR3nt: TGCGCCAGCAGCTTTTTAGCGGGAGATACGCAGTATTTT; CDR3aa: CASSFLAGDTQYF; j_gene: TRBJ2-3; len: 13; d_gene: TRBD2; v_gene: TRBV5-1; abundance: -
CDR3nt: TGTGCCTGGACTAGCGGCAATGAGCAGTTCTTC; CDR3aa: CAWTSGNEQFF; j_gene: TRBJ2-1; len: 11; d_gene: TRBD2; v_gene: TRBV30; abundance: -
CDR3nt: TGCGCCAGCAGAGATTCTAGCGGGAGATGGTACGAGCAGTACTTC; CDR3aa: CASRDSSGRWYEQYF; j_gene: TRBJ2-7; len: 15; d_gene: TRBD2; v_gene: TRBV10-2; abundance: -
CDR3nt: TGTGCCAGCAGTCTCCCAGCCGGGACTAGCGGAGATACGCAGTATTTT; CDR3aa: CASSLPAGTSGDTQYF; j_gene: TRBJ2-3; len: 16; d_gene: TRBD2; v_gene: TRBV28; abundance: -
CDR3nt: TGTGCCAGCAGTTTGGGTGGGACTGGCCACAATGAGCAGTTCTTC; CDR3aa: CASSLGGTGHNEQFF; j_gene: TRBJ2-1; len: 15; d_gene: -; v_gene: TRBV28; abundance: -
CDR3nt: TGTGCCAGCAACAGAGGTGCAAGCTCCTACAATGAGCAGTTCTTC; CDR3aa: CASNRGASSYNEQFF; j_gene: TRBJ2-1; len: 15; d_gene: -; v_gene: TRBV6-5; abundance: -
CDR3nt: TGCGCCAGCAGCTTGGTTGGGGGGCCGAACACTGAAGCTTTCTTT; CDR3aa: CASSLVGGPNTEAFF; j_gene: TRBJ1-1; len: 15; d_gene: -; v_gene: TRBV5-1; abundance: -
CDR3nt: TGTGCCACCAGCACCCAGGACAGATTCTCTGGAAACACCATATATTTT; CDR3aa: CATSTQDRFSGNTIYF; j_gene: TRBJ1-3; len: 16; d_gene: -; v_gene: TRBV15; abundance: -
CDR3nt: TGTGCCAGCAGCTTGGTAGGGCGGGAGGGCTCTGGGGCCAACGTCCTGACTTTC; CDR3aa: CASSLVGREGSGANVLTF; j_gene: TRBJ2-6; len: 18; d_gene: TRBD2; v_gene: TRBV7-9; abundance: -
CDR3nt: TGTGCCAGCAGTGTGTTATACACCGGGGAGCTGTTTTTT; CDR3aa: CASSVLYTGELFF; j_gene: TRBJ2-2; len: 13; d_gene: -; v_gene: TRBV6-1; abundance: -
CDR3nt: TGCGCCAGCAGCTTGTTATGGCGGGTATCTGGAAACACCATATATTTT; CDR3aa: CASSLLWRVSGNTIYF; j_gene: TRBJ1-3; len: 16; d_gene: -; v_gene: TRBV5-1; abundance: -
CDR3nt: TGTGCCAGCAGTTATTTCGGCGGTCACAATGAGCAGTTCTTC; CDR3aa: CASSYFGGHNEQFF; j_gene: TRBJ2-1; len: 14; d_gene: -; v_gene: TRBV6-6; abundance: -
CDR3nt: TGTGCCAGCAGGCGGGACCCCCGAAGTCAGCCCCAGCATTTT; CDR3aa: CASRRDPRSQPQHF; j_gene: TRBJ1-5; len: 14; d_gene: -; v_gene: TRBV6-5; abundance: -
CDR3nt: TGCGCCCGCGCGGGTTTTGACTACGAGCAGTACTTC; CDR3aa: CARAGFDYEQYF; j_gene: TRBJ2-7; len: 12; d_gene: -; v_gene: TRBV10-1; abundance: -
CDR3nt: TGTGCCAGCAGTCCGGGACACAAGAACACTGAAGCTTTCTTT; CDR3aa: CASSPGHKNTEAFF; j_gene: TRBJ1-1; len: 14; d_gene: -; v_gene: TRBV27; abundance: -
CDR3nt: TGTGCCAGTAGTTCCAGCGGAACCACAGATACGCAGTATTTT; CDR3aa: CASSSSGTTDTQYF; j_gene: TRBJ2-3; len: 14; d_gene: -; v_gene: TRBV19; abundance: -
CDR3nt: TGCGCCAGCAGCTTGGAAAGGGGCACCGGGGAGCTGTTTTTT; CDR3aa: CASSLERGTGELFF; j_gene: TRBJ2-2; len: 14; d_gene: -; v_gene: TRBV5-1; abundance: -
CDR3nt: TGTGCCAGCAGTGGAGACCCGCAGTACTTC; CDR3aa: CASSGDPQYF; j_gene: TRBJ2-7; len: 10; d_gene: -; v_gene: TRBV2; abundance: -
CDR3nt: TGTGCCAGCAACCAGAGGAACACCGGGGAGCTGTTTTTT; CDR3aa: CASNQRNTGELFF; j_gene: TRBJ2-2; len: 13; d_gene: -; v_gene: TRBV6-5; abundance: -
CDR3nt: TGTGCCAGCAGTTTGAGGCGGGGTCAGCCCCAGCATTTT; CDR3aa: CASSLRRGQPQHF; j_gene: TRBJ1-5; len: 13; d_gene: -; v_gene: TRBV28; abundance: -
CDR3nt: TGTGCCAGCAGCCCCAGGGGTTCGGGGGAGCTGTTTTTT; CDR3aa: CASSPRGSGELFF; j_gene: TRBJ2-2; len: 13; d_gene: -; v_gene: TRBV13; abundance: once
CDR3nt: TGTGCCAGCAGTTCCTGGGCAGTTAGCTCTGGGGCCAACGTCCTGACTTTC; CDR3aa: CASSSWAVSSGANVLTF; j_gene: TRBJ2-6; len: 17; d_gene: -; v_gene: TRBV28; abundance: -
CDR3nt: TGTGCCAGCAGGGGGTACAGGGGGTGGGCTTTCTTT; CDR3aa: CASRGYRGWAFF; j_gene: TRBJ1-1; len: 12; d_gene: TRBD1; v_gene: TRBV6-9; abundance: -
CDR3nt: TGTGCCAGCAGTGAAGGACAGCCCTATGGCTACACCTTC; CDR3aa: CASSEGQPYGYTF; j_gene: TRBJ1-2; len: 13; d_gene: -; v_gene: TRBV6-1; abundance: -
CDR3nt: TGTGCCAGTAGTATGGGAGGGGGCGAGGGTCAGCCCCAGCATTTT; CDR3aa: CASSMGGGEGQPQHF; j_gene: TRBJ1-5; len: 15; d_gene: TRBD1; v_gene: TRBV19; abundance: once
CDR3nt: TGCGCCAGCAGCTTACTAGCGGGAGAGACAGATACGCAGTATTTT; CDR3aa: CASSLLAGETDTQYF; j_gene: TRBJ2-3; len: 15; d_gene: TRBD2; v_gene: TRBV5-1; abundance: -
CDR3nt: TGTGCCAGCAGCCCCGGGGTGAGCTCCTACGAGCAGTACTTC; CDR3aa: CASSPGVSSYEQYF; j_gene: TRBJ2-7; len: 14; d_gene: -; v_gene: TRBV4-2; abundance: -
CDR3nt: TGTGCCAGCAGATTAACAGGGGCCGTTGAGCAGTACTTC; CDR3aa: CASRLTGAVEQYF; j_gene: TRBJ2-7; len: 13; d_gene: TRBD1; v_gene: TRBV7-8; abundance: -
CDR3nt: TGTGCCAGTAGTTTCTTGACAGGGAAGGGTGGCTACACCTTC; CDR3aa: CASSFLTGKGGYTF; j_gene: TRBJ1-2; len: 14; d_gene: TRBD1; v_gene: TRBV19; abundance: -
CDR3nt: TGCGCCAGCAGCTTAGACACATACCACCAAGAGACCCAGTACTTC; CDR3aa: CASSLDTYHQETQYF; j_gene: TRBJ2-5; len: 15; d_gene: -; v_gene: TRBV5-1; abundance: -
CDR3nt: TGTGCCAGCAGCTTTGGGGGCGAGCAGTACTTC; CDR3aa: CASSFGGEQYF; j_gene: TRBJ2-7; len: 11; d_gene: -; v_gene: TRBV5-4; abundance: -
CDR3nt: TGTGCCAGTAGTATTTGGAGGGGGAATCAGCCCCAGCATTTT; CDR3aa: CASSIWRGNQPQHF; j_gene: TRBJ1-5; len: 14; d_gene: -; v_gene: TRBV19; abundance: once